A single sample gave rise to the 5 T cell receptor beta chains below, sequenced in a study of OX40 agonist ivuxolimab in advanced cancers. Generated by immunoSEQ multiplex PCR, the TCRdb table keeps only in-frame clones and is missing some. Of 45,000 to 60,000 clones listed, 80% are singletons. The starting material was CD4+ or CD8+ T cells sorted from blood, obtained in a trial of the OX40 agonist ivuxolimab. The receptors shown here come from an adult with an advanced solid tumor such as melanoma, head and neck, liver or kidney cancer.

V is TRBV5-5 and J is TRBJ2-2; the D gene is possibly TRBD1 (6 bases). CDR3 length: 16 amino acids. Trimming removed 6 bases at V and 5 bases at J, with 20 bases between. Germline values: CDR1 SGHKS, CDR2 YYEKEE (reference sequence). CDR3 DNA sequence: TGTGCCAGCACCATCATAGGACAGTTTCGGACCGGGGAGCTGTTTTTT. The encoded protein is CASTIIGQFRTGELFF. The full variable domain, its missing parts supplied by reference TRBV5-5 and TRBJ2-2, is DAGVTQSPTHLIKTRGQQVTLRCSPISGHKSVSWYQQVLGQGPQFIFQYYEKEERGRGNFPDRFSARQFPNYSSELNVNALLLGDSALYLCASTIIGQFRTGELFFGEGSRLTVL.

By share, this clone ranks as medium-sized (0.01 to 0.1%). The rearrangement links TRBV7-8 to TRBJ1-3; 9 positions match TRBD1. There are 15 residues in the CDR3. With 1 base clipped from V and 10 bases from J, the junction kept 8 bases outside the gene matches. Germline CDR1 and CDR2: SGHVS and FQNEAQ. This CDR3 is CASSLGDREIETIYF. The CDR3 DNA is TGTGCCAGCAGCTTAGGGGACAGGGAGATAGAGACCATATATTTT.

CDR3 DNA: TGTGCCAGTAGTAGGCAGGGCCGACATGGCTACACCTTC. Its protein is CASSRQGRHGYTF. This rearrangement joins TRBV19 to TRBJ1-2; D possibly corresponds to TRBD1 (5 bases). In germline, CDR1 is LNHDA, CDR2 SQIVND (reference sequence). Trimming shortened V by 4 bases and J by 6 bases, and 12 bases separated the two germline ends. The CDR3 contains 13 residues.

This clone has only a few counts. This rearrangement joins TRBV4-1 to TRBJ1-2; D gene ambiguous. This CDR3 is 14 amino acids long. In germline, CDR1 is MGHRA, CDR2 YSYEKL. Trimming removed 0 bases at V and 8 bases at J, with 13 bases between. The DNA of the CDR3 is TGCGCCAGCAGCCAAGATTGGGGTTTTCGAGGCTACACCTTC. Protein: CASSQDWGFRGYTF.

CDR3 sequence reads: CASSFDNYGYTF. CDR3 nucleotide sequence: TGTGCCAGCAGCTTCGACAACTATGGCTACACCTTC. The rearrangement links TRBV5-6 to TRBJ1-2; no definite D call. Per the germline V gene, CDR1 is SGHDT and CDR2 is YYEEEE. CDR3 length: 12 amino acids. V lost 2 bases and J lost 2, with 4 bases in between.